These 26 T cell receptor beta chains were sequenced from one sample in a study of blood T cell repertoires in COVID-19. Only in-frame clones appear in the TCRdb table, and some are missing; sequencing was by immunoSEQ multiplex PCR. The sample holds approximately 85,000 clones, around 90% seen once. Sequencing was done on a sample of peripheral blood. These TCRs come from a man aged 45 to 65 with acute or convalescent COVID-19.

This chain uses TRBV2 with TRBJ2-7, with TRBD1 identical over 12 bases. Trimming removed 11 bases from V and 6 bases from J; junction bases left unmatched: 11. The CDR3 sequence is 14 residues long. The V gene's germline CDR1 is SNHLY and CDR2 FYNNEI. CDR3 DNA: TGTGCCGGACGCGGGACAGGGGGCTTCGGCGAGCAGTACTTC. Amino acid sequence: CAGRGTGGFGEQYF.

This chain joins TRBV21-1 and TRBJ1-6. TRBV21-1 is a known pseudogene. The CDR3 extends over 12 amino acids. CDR3 DNA: TGTGCCAGCAGCAAACGGGAATCACCCCTCCACTTT. As protein: CASSKRESPLHF.

This sequence joins TRBV4-3 and TRBJ1-1; D unclear. Looked up from germline, CDR1 is LGHNA and CDR2 is YSLEER. The CDR3 loop spans 14 amino acids. Between the trimmed V and J ends, which lost 3 bases and 1 base, there was a span of 9 bases. This chain's CDR3 is CASSHEAQNTEAFF. For the CDR3, the DNA is TGCGCCAGCAGCCATGAGGCGCAGAACACTGAAGCTTTCTTT.

The rearrangement links TRBV24-1 to TRBJ2-1; 7 bases match TRBD1. Trimming removed 3 bases from V and 7 bases from J; junction bases left unmatched: 17. The length of the CDR3 is 18 residues. Per germline, CDR1 KGHDR and CDR2 SFDVKD. CDR3 bases: TGTGCCACCAGTGATCCGAGGACAGGAGGTATCGGTATGAATGAGCAGTTCTTC. This sequence encodes CATSDPRTGGIGMNEQFF.

The rearrangement uses TRBV6-5 and TRBJ2-6, with 7 bases aligning to TRBD1. CDR3 size: 14 residues. Germline CDR1 MNHEY, CDR2 SVGAGI. Germline trimming cut 10 bases from V and 0 bases from J; bases unmatched to any gene: 3. The CDR3 region is CATQGTSGANVLTF. Written as DNA, the CDR3 is TGTGCCACACAGGGGACCTCTGGGGCCAACGTCCTGACTTTC.

The chain uses TRBV6-2 or TRBV6-3 and TRBJ2-7; 15 bases are a match to TRBD2. Trimming removed 1 base from V and 3 bases from J; junction bases left unmatched: 16. The CDR3 runs 21 residues. Germline V gives CDR1 MNHEY, CDR2 SVGEGT. CDR3 DNA: TGTGCCAGCAGTTACTTAGTTATCGGACTAGCGGGGGGGCCTGAGGGCTACGAGCAGTACGTC. As protein: CASSYLVIGLAGGPEGYEQYV.

The chain is built from TRBV30 and TRBJ2-2, with 8 bases identical to TRBD1. The CDR3 has 15 amino acids. V trimming: 2 bases; J trimming: 4 bases; junction bases outside the gene matches: 6. Germline V gives CDR1 GTSNPN, CDR2 SVGIG (reference sequence). CDR3: CAWSPGTGVTGELFF. The CDR3 nucleotides are TGTGCCTGGAGTCCCGGGACAGGAGTCACCGGGGAGCTGTTTTTT.

The V gene is TRBV29-1, the J gene TRBJ1-4, with unresolved D. The ends were cut back, 1 base at V and 12 bases at J, with 12 bases in the middle. The CDR3 is 12 residues long. CDR1 is SQVTM, CDR2 ANQGSEA, per germline. CDR3 in amino acids: CSVEGPSVELFF. DNA of the CDR3: TGCAGCGTTGAAGGTCCCTCGGTGGAACTGTTTTTT.

This clone was found once. V and J are TRBV7-9 and TRBJ2-2; tentative D call: TRBD1 (5 bases). The CDR3 runs 16 residues. Per germline, CDR1 SEHNR and CDR2 FQNEAQ (reference sequence). Trimming stripped 2 bases from V and 1 base from J, with 11 bases between. The CDR3: CASSLSGRQNTGELFF. In DNA form, the CDR3 reads TGTGCCAGCAGCTTATCAGGGCGGCAGAACACCGGGGAGCTGTTTTTT.

This clone appeared once. CDR3 in DNA: TGTGCCAGCAGCGTCCAAGACAGGGGCGCGGTCCCCTACAATGAGCAGTTCTTC. It yields the protein CASSVQDRGAVPYNEQFF. The rearrangement links TRBV9 to TRBJ2-1, with 8 bases lining up with TRBD1. Germline V gives CDR1 SGDLS, CDR2 YYNGEE. The CDR3 contains 18 residues. After removal of 2 bases from V and 2 bases from J, the junction contained 12 bases not matched to a gene.

CDR3 sequence reads: CATSRGASNEQFF. In DNA form, the CDR3 reads TGTGCCACCAGTCGGGGAGCGAGCAATGAGCAGTTCTTC. This rearrangement joins TRBV24-1 to TRBJ2-1, with a tentative D call TRBD2 (5 bases). This CDR3 spans 13 amino acids. Germline lookup yields CDR1 KGHDR and CDR2 SFDVKD. V was cut by 6 bases and J by 6 bases, with 11 bases left in between.

The V call is TRBV9, the J call TRBJ1-3; possibly TRBD1 for D (6 bases). V was shortened by 4 bases and J by 0 bases, with 11 bases between the two germline ends. Germline V gene data show CDR1 as SGDLS and CDR2 as YYNGEE. This CDR3 has 15 residues. The CDR3 sequence is CASSLLDSSGNTIYF. The CDR3 nucleotides are TGTGCCAGCAGCCTACTGGACAGCTCTGGAAACACCATATATTTT.

This rearrangement joins TRBV28 to TRBJ2-3; TRBD2 is a possible D gene (6 bases). CDR1 is MDHEN, CDR2 SYDVKM, per germline. This CDR3 comprises 16 residues. Trimming pared 6 bases from V and 3 bases from J, leaving 19 bases between. DNA of the CDR3: TGTGCCAGCAGCCAGGGACTCCCAGGCCTAACAGATACGCAGTATTTT. This encodes CASSQGLPGLTDTQYF.

The chain uses TRBV28 and TRBJ2-7; 8 bases agree with TRBD2. Germline CDR1 is MDHEN and CDR2 is SYDVKM. CDR3 size: 14 residues. The V gene end was trimmed by 4 bases and the J gene end by 4 bases; junction bases not matched to a gene: 6. The CDR3 DNA follows: TGTGCCAGCAGTTCGGGACTAGGCCAATACGAGCAGTACTTC. It specifies CASSSGLGQYEQYF.

V usage is TRBV7-8 and J usage is TRBJ1-1, with 11 bases matching TRBD1. J was trimmed by 5 bases and V by 5 bases; bases with no gene match: 4. The CDR3 covers 14 residues. CDR1 is SGHVS and CDR2 is FQNEAQ in the germline V gene. The CDR3 DNA follows: TGTGCCAGCAGCCCGGGACAGGGGGAAACTGAAGCTTTCTTT. The encoded protein is CASSPGQGETEAFF.

V is TRBV5-1 and J is TRBJ2-1; the D gene is possibly TRBD1 (6 bases). V shed 0 bases and J shed 7 bases, with 14 bases lying between them. CDR1 is SGHRS and CDR2 is YFSETQ in the germline V gene. CDR3 length: 15 residues. DNA of the CDR3: TGCGCCAGCAGCTTGGCCGTGGGGGCGAAGAATGAGCAGTTCTTC. It encodes CASSLAVGAKNEQFF.

The sample holds one count of this clone. The chain has TRBV27 and TRBJ1-1; D gene unclear. V was pared by 3 bases and J by 0 bases, with 8 bases between. The CDR3 totals 14 residues. Germline V gene lookup returns CDR1 MNHEY and CDR2 SMNVEV (reference sequence). CDR3 nucleotides: TGTGCCAGCAGTTTCCACAGCATGAACACTGAAGCTTTCTTT. Translation gives CASSFHSMNTEAFF.

The V gene is TRBV10-3, the J gene TRBJ2-2; D gene uncertain. V was trimmed by 7 bases and J by 0 bases, leaving 9 bases between them. Germline CDR1 reads ENHRY; CDR2 reads SYGVKD. The CDR3 spans 14 residues. The chain's CDR3 is CAITSSPNTGELFF. Written as DNA, the CDR3 is TGTGCCATCACGTCTTCCCCGAACACCGGGGAGCTGTTTTTT.

V is TRBV2 and J is TRBJ2-1; D perhaps matches TRBD1 (6 bases). The CDR3 spans 14 residues. CDR1 is SNHLY, CDR2 FYNNEI, per germline. V lost 6 bases and J lost 6, with 15 bases in between. CDR3 coding DNA: TGTGCCAGCAGCCCGGGACACCCCATCAATGAGCAGTTCTTC. Protein: CASSPGHPINEQFF. Looking up the rest from reference TRBV2 and TRBJ2-1 gives the full variable domain: EPEVTQTPSHQVTQMGQEVILRCVPISNHLYFYWYRQILGQKVEFLVSFYNNEISEKSEIFDDQFSVERPDGSNFTLKIRSTKLEDSAMYFCASSPGHPINEQFFGPGTRLTVL.

V gene TRBV27 combines with J gene TRBJ1-5, with no clear D. Trimming left V 3 bases short and J 8 bases short, with 8 bases between. Germline V gene data show CDR1 as MNHEY and CDR2 as SMNVEV (reference sequence). The CDR3 has 12 residues. CDR3: CASSFPGKPQHF. For the CDR3, the DNA is TGTGCCAGCAGTTTCCCCGGGAAGCCCCAGCATTTT.

The gene calls are TRBV5-1 and TRBJ2-1; 10 bases align to TRBD2. The CDR3 is 15 amino acids. V shed 2 bases, J shed 8 bases, and the junction held 7 bases outside the gene matches. Per germline, CDR1 SGHRS and CDR2 YFSETQ. The CDR3, as DNA: TGCGCCAGCAGCTTTGCGCTAGCGGGAGATTATGAGCAGTTCTTC. This translates into CASSFALAGDYEQFF.

The chain carries TRBV5-6 and TRBJ2-1; 8 positions match TRBD1. The germline CDR1 and CDR2 sequences are SGHDT and YYEEEE. V lost 7 bases and J lost 7; bases outside the gene matches: 10. The CDR3 contains 14 residues. The chain's CDR3 is CASRTTGAVNEQFF. In nucleotides, the CDR3 is TGTGCCAGCCGAACGACAGGGGCGGTTAATGAGCAGTTCTTC. The whole variable domain, filled in from reference TRBV5-6 and TRBJ2-1, reads DAGVTQSPTHLIKTRGQQVTLRCSPKSGHDTVSWYQQALGQGPQFIFQYYEEEERQRGNFPDRFSGHQFPNYSSELNVNALLLGDSALYLCASRTTGAVNEQFFGPGTRLTVL.

This clone was counted between two and nine times. The rearrangement links TRBV4-1 to TRBJ2-2, with D hard to call. The CDR3 runs to 13 residues. Germline CDR1 reads MGHRA; CDR2 reads YSYEKL. With 0 bases removed from V and 7 bases from J, the gap between germline ends came to 6 bases. In DNA, the CDR3 is TGCGCCAGCAGCCAAGAGAGTAACGGGGAGCTGTTTTTT. It yields the protein CASSQESNGELFF.

The chain joins TRBV6-5 to TRBJ2-7, with D maybe TRBD2 (5 bases). V was trimmed by 0 bases and J by 0 bases, leaving 12 bases between them. This CDR3 has 16 amino acids. Germline CDR1 MNHEY, CDR2 SVGAGI. The CDR3 DNA is TGTGCCAGCAGTTACTCCACGACTACGAGCTCCTACGAGCAGTACTTC. Protein: CASSYSTTTSSYEQYF.

The genes are TRBV5-1 and TRBJ2-1; 16 positions match TRBD2. CDR1 is SGHRS, CDR2 YFSETQ, per germline. The CDR3 extends over 18 amino acids. J lost 7 bases, V lost 4 bases, and 11 bases had no gene match. The CDR3 sequence: CASSRTPGLAGGRNEQFF. In DNA, the CDR3 is TGCGCCAGCAGCAGAACTCCGGGACTAGCGGGAGGGCGAAATGAGCAGTTCTTC.

The rearrangement links TRBV7-8 to TRBJ2-1; TRBD2 matches 7 bases. The CDR3 spans 15 residues. Germline CDR1 is SGHVS and CDR2 is FQNEAQ. V lost 5 bases to trimming and J lost 0 bases; unmatched junction nucleotides: 4. The CDR3 nucleotides read TGTGCCAGCAGCCGCCCTAGCGGCTCCTACAATGAGCAGTTCTTC. Its translation is CASSRPSGSYNEQFF.